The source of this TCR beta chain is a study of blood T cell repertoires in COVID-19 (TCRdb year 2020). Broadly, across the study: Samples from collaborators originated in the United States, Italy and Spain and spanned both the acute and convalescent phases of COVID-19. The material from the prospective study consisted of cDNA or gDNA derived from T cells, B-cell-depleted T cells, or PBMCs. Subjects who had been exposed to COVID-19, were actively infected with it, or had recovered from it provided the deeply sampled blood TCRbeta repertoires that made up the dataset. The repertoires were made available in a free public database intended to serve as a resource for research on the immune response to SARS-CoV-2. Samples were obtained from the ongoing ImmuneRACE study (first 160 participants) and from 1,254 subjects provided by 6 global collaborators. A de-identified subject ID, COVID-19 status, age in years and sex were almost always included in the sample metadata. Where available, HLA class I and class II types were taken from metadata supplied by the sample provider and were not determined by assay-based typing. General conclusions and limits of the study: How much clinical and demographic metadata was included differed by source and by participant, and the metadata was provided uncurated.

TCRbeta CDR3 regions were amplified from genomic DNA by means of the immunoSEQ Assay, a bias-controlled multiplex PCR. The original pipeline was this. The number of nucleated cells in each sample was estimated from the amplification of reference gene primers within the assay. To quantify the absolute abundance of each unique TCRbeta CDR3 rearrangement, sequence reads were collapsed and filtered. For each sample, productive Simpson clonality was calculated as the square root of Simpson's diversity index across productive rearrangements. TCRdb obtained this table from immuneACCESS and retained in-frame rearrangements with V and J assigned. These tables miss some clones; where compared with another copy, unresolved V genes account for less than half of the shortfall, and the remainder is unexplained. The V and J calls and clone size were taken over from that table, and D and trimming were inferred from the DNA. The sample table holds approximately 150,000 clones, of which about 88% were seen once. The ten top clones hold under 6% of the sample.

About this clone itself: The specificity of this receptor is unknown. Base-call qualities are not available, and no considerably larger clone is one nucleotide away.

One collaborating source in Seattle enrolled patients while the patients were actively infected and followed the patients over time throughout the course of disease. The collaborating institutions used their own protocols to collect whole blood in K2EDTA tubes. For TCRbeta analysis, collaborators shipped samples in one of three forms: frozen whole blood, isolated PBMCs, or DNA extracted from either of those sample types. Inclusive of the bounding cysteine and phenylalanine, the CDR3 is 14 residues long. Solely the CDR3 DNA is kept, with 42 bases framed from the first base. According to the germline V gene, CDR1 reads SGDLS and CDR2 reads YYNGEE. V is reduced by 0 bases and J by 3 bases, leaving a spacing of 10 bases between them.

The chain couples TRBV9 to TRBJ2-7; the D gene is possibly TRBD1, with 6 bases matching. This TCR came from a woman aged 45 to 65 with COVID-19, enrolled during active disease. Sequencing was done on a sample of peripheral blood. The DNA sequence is TGTGCCAGCAGCGTAGGGGAACAGGGCTACGAGCAGTACTTC. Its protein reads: CASSVGEQGYEQYF.